The entry below describes one TCR beta chain. In the PCR, 60 Vbeta and 13 Jbeta primers were used. Some clones are missing from TCRdb's copy, which holds only in-frame ones; the method was immunoSEQ multiplex PCR. The table has around 78,000 clones, over 70% seen once. The sample originates from a study of cytomegalovirus exposure and HLA in healthy donors. Study as a whole: Researchers found that roughly 81% of just under 400 genotyped donors fell within the Caucasian-associated ancestry cluster.

V dropped 3 bases and J dropped 10; count of bases not matched to a gene: 7. Germline CDR1 is SGDLS and CDR2 is YYNGEE. This CDR3 comprises 15 residues. Healthy bone marrow donors formed the donor group. The source of this sequence is a male donor in good health and CMV-seronegative. The sample comprised PBMCs. This chain links TRBV9 with TRBJ2-1; 13 bases line up with TRBD2. In DNA form, the CDR3 reads TGTGCCAGCAGCGCTTACGGGACTAGCGGGGTAGAGCAGTTCTTC. This gives the protein CASSAYGTSGVEQFF.